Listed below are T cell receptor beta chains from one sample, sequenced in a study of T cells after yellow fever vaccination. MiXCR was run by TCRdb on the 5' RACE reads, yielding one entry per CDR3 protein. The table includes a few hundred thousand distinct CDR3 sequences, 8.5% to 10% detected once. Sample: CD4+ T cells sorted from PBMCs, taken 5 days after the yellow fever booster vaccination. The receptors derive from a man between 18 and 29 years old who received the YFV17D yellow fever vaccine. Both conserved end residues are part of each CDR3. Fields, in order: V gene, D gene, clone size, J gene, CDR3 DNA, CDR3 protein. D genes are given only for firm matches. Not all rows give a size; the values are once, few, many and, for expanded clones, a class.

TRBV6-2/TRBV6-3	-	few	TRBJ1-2	TGTGCCAGCAGTTACAGTTCCAGACTCTATGGAGGCTACACCTTC	CASSYSSRLYGGYTF
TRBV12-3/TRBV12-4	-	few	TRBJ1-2	TGTGCCAGCAGCTTGAGGGGACGTTATGGCTACACCTTC	CASSLRGRYGYTF
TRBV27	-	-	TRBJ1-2	TGTGCCAGCAGTTCAACAGGGATAGGATTGCACACCTTC	CASSSTGIGLHTF
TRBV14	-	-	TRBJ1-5	TGTGCCAGCAGCCGGACCAATCAGCCCCAGCATTTT	CASSRTNQPQHF
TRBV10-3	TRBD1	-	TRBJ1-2	TGTGCCACCTGGGACAGTCTTTTCAACTATGGCTACACCTTC	CATWDSLFNYGYTF
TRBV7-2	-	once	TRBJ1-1	TGTGCCAGCAGTGTTGACCTGAACACTGAAGCTTTCTTT	CASSVDLNTEAFF
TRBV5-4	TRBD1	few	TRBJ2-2	TGTGCCAGCAGCTCCCCGGGACAGGGGATCACCGGGGAGCTGTTTTTT	CASSSPGQGITGELFF
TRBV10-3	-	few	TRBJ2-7	TGTGCCATCAGTGAAACGTCCTCCTACGAGCAGTACTTC	CAISETSSYEQYF
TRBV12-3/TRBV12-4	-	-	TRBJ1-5	TGTGCCAGCAGTAGACAGTACAATCAGCCCCAGCATTTT	CASSRQYNQPQHF
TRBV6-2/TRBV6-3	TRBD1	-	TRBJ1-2	TGTGCCAGCAGTTATCCGACAGGGTATGGCTACACCTTC	CASSYPTGYGYTF
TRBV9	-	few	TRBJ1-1	TGTGCCAGCAGCGTAGATGTAGGGGGTGGCGAAGCTTTCTTT	CASSVDVGGGEAFF
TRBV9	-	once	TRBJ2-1	TGTGCCAGCAGCGTAGATCAGGACGGTGGGCAGTTCTTC	CASSVDQDGGQFF
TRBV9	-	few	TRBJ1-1	TGTGCCAGCACCCGTACTCCTTCGGATGATTCTCCTGAAGCTTTCTTT	CASTRTPSDDSPEAFF
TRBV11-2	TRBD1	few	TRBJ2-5	TGTGCCAGCAGCTTAGGTAGAGGGGGCGAAGAGACCCAGTACTTC	CASSLGRGGEETQYF
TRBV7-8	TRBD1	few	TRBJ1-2	TGTGCCAGCAGCACCGGGACAGGGGAATCGGGCGGCTACACCTTC	CASSTGTGESGGYTF
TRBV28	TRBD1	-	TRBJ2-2	TGTGCCAGTGGGACAGTCGCGAACACCGGGGAGCTGTTTTTT	CASGTVANTGELFF
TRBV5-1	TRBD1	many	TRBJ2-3	TGCGCCAGCAGCCCCGGACAGGGGCCGACAGATACGCAGTATTTT	CASSPGQGPTDTQYF
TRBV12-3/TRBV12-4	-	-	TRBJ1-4	TGTGCCAGCGGCCGGGCCCATAATGAAAAACTGTTTTTT	CASGRAHNEKLFF
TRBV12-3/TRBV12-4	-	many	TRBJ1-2	TGTGCCAGCAGTCCTGACGGACCCTATGGCTACACCTTC	CASSPDGPYGYTF
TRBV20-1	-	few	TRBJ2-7	TGCAGTGCTAGCCAGCGTTACGAGCAGTACTTC	CSASQRYEQYF
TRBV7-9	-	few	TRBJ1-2	TGTGCCAGCAGCTTTGGCACCTGGGAATATGGCTACACCTTC	CASSFGTWEYGYTF
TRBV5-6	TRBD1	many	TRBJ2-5	TGTGCCAGCAGCCGACAGGGGGCGTCCACCCAAGAGACCCAGTACTTC	CASSRQGASTQETQYF
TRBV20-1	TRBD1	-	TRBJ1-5	TGCAGTGCCCCCGGGACAGGAATGAAGCCCCAGCATTTT	CSAPGTGMKPQHF
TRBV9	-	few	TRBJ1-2	TGTGCCAGCAGCGAACAAGGCCGGGGGCCTTTCTATGGCTACACCTTC	CASSEQGRGPFYGYTF
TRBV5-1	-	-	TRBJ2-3	TGCGCCAGCAGCCCTCGGCGGGGTGCTAGCACAGATACGCAGTATTTT	CASSPRRGASTDTQYF
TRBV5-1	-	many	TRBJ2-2	TGCGCCAGCAGCCCCCGGACCGAAAACACCGGGGAGCTGTTTTTT	CASSPRTENTGELFF
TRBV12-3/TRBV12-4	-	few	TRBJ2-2	TGTGCCAGCAGTGCCTCTGGGCCCGGGGAGCTGTTTTTT	CASSASGPGELFF
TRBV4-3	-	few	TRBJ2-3	TGCGCCAGCAGCCAAGTTGTAGGGGGGGCCGGAGATACGCAGTATTTT	CASSQVVGGAGDTQYF
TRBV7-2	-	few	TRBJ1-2	TGTGCCAGCAGCTCCGCCGGGCCTTACTATGGCTACACCTTC	CASSSAGPYYGYTF
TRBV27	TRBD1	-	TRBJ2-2	TGTGCCAGCAGTTTATCCCTCAGACAGGGGGGCACCGGGGAGCTGTTTTTT	CASSLSLRQGGTGELFF
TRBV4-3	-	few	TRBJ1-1	TGCGCCAGCAGCCAAGATCCGGGGGTCCGGACTGAAGCTTTCTTT	CASSQDPGVRTEAFF
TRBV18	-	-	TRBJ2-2	TGTGCCAGCTCAAAACAGCCGAACACCGGGGAGCTGTTTTTT	CASSKQPNTGELFF
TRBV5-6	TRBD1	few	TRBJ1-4	TGTGCCAGCAGCGCCAGGACAGGGGGAAATGAAAAACTGTTTTTT	CASSARTGGNEKLFF
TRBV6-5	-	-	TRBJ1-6	TGTGCCAGCAGTTACTGGACACTGGATTCACCCCTCCACTTT	CASSYWTLDSPLHF
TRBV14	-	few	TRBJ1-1	TGTGCCAGCAGCCAAGTCAGGACCTACACTGAAGCTTTCTTT	CASSQVRTYTEAFF
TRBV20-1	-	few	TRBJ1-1	TGCAGTGCTAGTCCCAGTTGGTGGAGCCCTGAGCGGAACACTGAAGCTTTCTTT	CSASPSWWSPERNTEAFF
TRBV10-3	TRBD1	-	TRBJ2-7	TGTGCCATCAATCGGGACAGGGTTCACGAGCAGTACTTC	CAINRDRVHEQYF
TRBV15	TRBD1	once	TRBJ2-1	TGTGCCACCAGCAGAGGATTCCGACAGGGTGGGTACAATGAGCAGTTCTTC	CATSRGFRQGGYNEQFF
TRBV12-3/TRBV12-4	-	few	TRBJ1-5	TGTGCCACCAACCGGGGGGGCGGCAATCAGCCCCAGCATTTT	CATNRGGGNQPQHF
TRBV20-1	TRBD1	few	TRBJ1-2	TGCAGTGCTAGTCGGACAGGGGGCGCCGGCTATGGCTACACCTTC	CSASRTGGAGYGYTF
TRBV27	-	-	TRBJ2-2	TGTGCCAGCAGTTTCAACGGGAACACCGGGGAGCTGTTTTTT	CASSFNGNTGELFF
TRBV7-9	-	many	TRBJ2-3	TGTGCCAGCAGCTTAGCGGCATCCGATACGCAGTATTTT	CASSLAASDTQYF
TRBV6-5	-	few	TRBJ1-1	TGTGCCACCCAAGTCCTCATGAACACTGAAGCTTTCTTT	CATQVLMNTEAFF
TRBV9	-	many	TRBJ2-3	TGTGCCAGCAGCTTAGAGGGTATGAGCACAGATACGCAGTATTTT	CASSLEGMSTDTQYF
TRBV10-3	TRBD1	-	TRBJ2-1	TGTGCCATCAGTGAGCTGGGGACAGACAATGAGCAGTTCTTC	CAISELGTDNEQFF
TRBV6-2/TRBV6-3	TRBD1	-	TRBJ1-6	TGTGCCAGCAGCCTACGGACAGGGCAACGATCACCCCTCCACTTT	CASSLRTGQRSPLHF
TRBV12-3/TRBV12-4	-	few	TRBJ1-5	TGTGCCAGCAGCAGGGGTTGGATAGGCAATCAGCCCCAGCATTTT	CASSRGWIGNQPQHF